The 7 T cell receptor beta chains presented below share a single source sample, sequenced in a study of blood T cell repertoires in COVID-19. The repertoire was sequenced with immunoSEQ multiplex PCR; TCRdb's copy has only in-frame clones and lacks some. Of under 200,000 clones in the sample, approximately 87% are singletons; the top ten hold approximately 4%. Specimen: peripheral blood. Receptors were obtained from a woman in her seventies with acute or convalescent COVID-19.

This clone is a singleton in its sample. V usage is TRBV30 and J usage is TRBJ1-3; 7 bases are shared with TRBD1. In germline, CDR1 is GTSNPN, CDR2 SVGIG (reference sequence). V shed 2 bases and J 0 bases; nucleotides not matched to a gene: 22. This CDR3 has 21 amino acids. This CDR3 is CAWSFWVRAGTVKTSGNTIYF. The CDR3 DNA reads as TGTGCCTGGAGTTTCTGGGTGCGTGCCGGGACAGTGAAAACCTCTGGAAACACCATATATTTT. Based on the CDR3 plus reference TRBV30 and TRBJ1-3, the full variable domain is SQTIHQWPATLVQPVGSPLSLECTVEGTSNPNLYWYRQAAGRGLQLLFYSVGIGQISSEVPQNLSASRPQDRQFILSSKKLLLSDSGFYLCAWSFWVRAGTVKTSGNTIYFGEGSWLTVV.

The V call is TRBV2, the J call TRBJ2-3, with D unresolved. Deletions cut 5 bases from V and 0 bases from J, with 12 bases between. The V gene's germline CDR1 is SNHLY and CDR2 FYNNEI. CDR3 size: 15 residues. The CDR3 nucleotides read TGTGCCAGCAGTAAGGCGACACGTAGCACAGATACGCAGTATTTT. Translation: CASSKATRSTDTQYF.

The chain carries TRBV3-1 (or the pseudogene TRBV3-2) and TRBJ1-1; 8 bases map to TRBD1. Trimming removed 4 bases from V and 3 bases from J; junction bases left unmatched: 4. Germline V gene sequence: CDR1 LGHDT, CDR2 YNNKEL (reference sequence). The CDR3 has 14 amino acids. CDR3 protein: CASSLTGGDTEAFF. Written as DNA, the CDR3 is TGTGCCAGCAGCCTTACAGGGGGGGACACTGAAGCTTTCTTT.

The chain carries TRBV6-1 and TRBJ1-2, with 7 bases fitting TRBD1. CDR1 and CDR2 from the germline V gene are MNHNS and SASEGT. Unmatched junction bases numbered 6, after V lost 1 base and J lost 1 base. This CDR3 has 16 amino acids. CDR3 sequence (DNA): TGTGCCAGCAGTGAAGGGGGGACAGCAAGTAACTATGGCTACACCTTC. Translated: CASSEGGTASNYGYTF.

The chain carries TRBV19 and TRBJ1-2; 8 positions agree with TRBD1. The CDR3 is 14 amino acids. Germline loops: CDR1 LNHDA, CDR2 SQIVND (reference sequence). After removal of 1 base from V and 8 bases from J, the junction contained 6 bases not matched to a gene. The CDR3 region is CASSIARGHQGYTF. CDR3 in DNA: TGTGCCAGTAGTATAGCCAGGGGGCATCAAGGCTACACCTTC.

The chain combines TRBV27 with TRBJ1-5; tentative D call: TRBD1 (5 bases). The CDR3 runs 13 residues. The V end lost 6 bases, the J end lost 3 bases, and 9 bases lay between the germline ends. Germline loops: CDR1 MNHEY, CDR2 SMNVEV (reference sequence). CDR3 amino acids: CASSRQYNQPQHF. In nucleotides, the CDR3 is TGTGCCAGCAGCCGACAGTACAATCAGCCCCAGCATTTT.

The chain employs TRBV27 and TRBJ1-2; 9 nucleotides agree with TRBD1. Germline loops: CDR1 MNHEY, CDR2 SMNVEV (reference sequence). This CDR3 has 15 amino acids. Trimming cost V 6 bases and J 2 bases; bases outside gene matches: 7. DNA of the CDR3: TGTGCCAGCAGACGCCCGGGACAGGGAAACTATGGCTACACCTTC. Its protein is CASRRPGQGNYGYTF.